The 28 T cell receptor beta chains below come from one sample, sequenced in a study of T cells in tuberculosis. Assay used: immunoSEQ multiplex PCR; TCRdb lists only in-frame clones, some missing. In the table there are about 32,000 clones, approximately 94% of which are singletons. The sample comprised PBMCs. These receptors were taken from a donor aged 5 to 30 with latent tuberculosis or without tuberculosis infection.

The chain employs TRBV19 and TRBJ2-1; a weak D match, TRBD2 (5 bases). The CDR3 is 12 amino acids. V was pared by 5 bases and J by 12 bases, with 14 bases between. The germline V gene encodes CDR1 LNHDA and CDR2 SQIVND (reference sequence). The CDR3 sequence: CASSVERTPQFF. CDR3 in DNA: TGTGCCAGTAGTGTTGAGAGGACTCCGCAGTTCTTC.

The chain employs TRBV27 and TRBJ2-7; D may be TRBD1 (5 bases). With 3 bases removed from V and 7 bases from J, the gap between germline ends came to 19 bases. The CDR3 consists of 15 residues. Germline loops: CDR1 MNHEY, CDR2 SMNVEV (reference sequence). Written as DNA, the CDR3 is TGTGCCAGCAGTTTCTCTGGCCGGCGGCAGGGAGAGCAGTACTTC. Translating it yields CASSFSGRRQGEQYF.

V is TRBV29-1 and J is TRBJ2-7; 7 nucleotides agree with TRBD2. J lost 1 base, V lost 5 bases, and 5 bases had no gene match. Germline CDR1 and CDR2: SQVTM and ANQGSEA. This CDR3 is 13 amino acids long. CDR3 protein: CSVLGTISYEQYF. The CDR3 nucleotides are TGCAGCGTTCTGGGGACTATTTCCTACGAGCAGTACTTC.

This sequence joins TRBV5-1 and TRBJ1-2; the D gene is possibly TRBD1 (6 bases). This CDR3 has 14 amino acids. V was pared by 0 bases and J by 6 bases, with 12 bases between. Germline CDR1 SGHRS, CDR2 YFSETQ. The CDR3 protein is CASSLGQASDGYTF. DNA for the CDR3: TGCGCCAGCAGCTTGGGACAGGCATCGGATGGCTACACCTTC.

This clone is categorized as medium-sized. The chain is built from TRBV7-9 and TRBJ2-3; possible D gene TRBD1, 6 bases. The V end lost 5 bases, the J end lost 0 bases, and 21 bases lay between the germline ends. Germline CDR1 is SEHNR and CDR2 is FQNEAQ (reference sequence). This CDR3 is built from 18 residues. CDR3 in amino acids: CASSLRTHGGLSTDTQYF. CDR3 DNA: TGTGCCAGCAGCCTCAGGACACATGGGGGCCTTAGCACAGATACGCAGTATTTT. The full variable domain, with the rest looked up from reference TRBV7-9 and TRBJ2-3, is DTGVSQNPRHKITKRGQNVTFRCDPISEHNRLYWYRQTLGQGPEFLTYFQNEAQLEKSRLLSDRFSAERPKGSFSTLEIQRTEQGDSAMYLCASSLRTHGGLSTDTQYFGPGTRLTVL.

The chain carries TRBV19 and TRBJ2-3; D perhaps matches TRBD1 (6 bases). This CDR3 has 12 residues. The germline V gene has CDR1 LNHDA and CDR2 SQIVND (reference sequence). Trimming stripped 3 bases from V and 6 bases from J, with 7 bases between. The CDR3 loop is CASSIQGDTQYF. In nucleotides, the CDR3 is TGTGCCAGTAGTATCCAGGGGGATACGCAGTATTTT. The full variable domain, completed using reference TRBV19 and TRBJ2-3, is DGGITQSPKYLFRKEGQNVTLSCEQNLNHDAMYWYRQDPGQGLRLIYYSQIVNDFQKGDIAEGYSVSREKKESFPLTVTSAQKNPTAFYLCASSIQGDTQYFGPGTRLTVL.

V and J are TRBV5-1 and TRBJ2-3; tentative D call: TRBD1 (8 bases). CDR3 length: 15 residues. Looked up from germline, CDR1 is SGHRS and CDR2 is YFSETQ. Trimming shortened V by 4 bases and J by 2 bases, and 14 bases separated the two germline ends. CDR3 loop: CASSEQGGPTDTQYF. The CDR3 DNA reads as TGCGCCAGCAGCGAACAGGGGGGGCCCACAGATACGCAGTATTTT. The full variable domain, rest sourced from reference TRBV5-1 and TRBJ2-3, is KAGVTQTPRYLIKTRGQQVTLSCSPISGHRSVSWYQQTPGQGLQFLFEYFSETQRNKGNFPGRFSGRQFSNSRSEMNVSTLELGDSALYLCASSEQGGPTDTQYFGPGTRLTVL.

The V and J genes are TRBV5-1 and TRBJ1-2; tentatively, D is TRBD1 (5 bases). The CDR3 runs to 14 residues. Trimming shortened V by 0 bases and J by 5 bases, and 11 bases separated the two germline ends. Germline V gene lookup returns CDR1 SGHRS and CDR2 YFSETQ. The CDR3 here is CASSLVISGYGYTF. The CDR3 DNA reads TGCGCCAGCAGCTTGGTGATCTCAGGGTATGGCTACACCTTC.

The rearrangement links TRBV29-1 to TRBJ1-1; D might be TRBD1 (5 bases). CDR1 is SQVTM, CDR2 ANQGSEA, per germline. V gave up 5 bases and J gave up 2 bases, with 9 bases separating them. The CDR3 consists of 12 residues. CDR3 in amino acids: CSVLTDNTEAFF. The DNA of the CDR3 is TGCAGCGTTCTGACAGATAACACTGAAGCTTTCTTT. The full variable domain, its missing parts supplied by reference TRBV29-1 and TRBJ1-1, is SAVISQKPSRDICQRGTSLTIQCQVDSQVTMMFWYRQQPGQSLTLIATANQGSEATYESGFVIDKFPISRPNLTFSTLTVSNMSPEDSSIYLCSVLTDNTEAFFGQGTRLTVV.

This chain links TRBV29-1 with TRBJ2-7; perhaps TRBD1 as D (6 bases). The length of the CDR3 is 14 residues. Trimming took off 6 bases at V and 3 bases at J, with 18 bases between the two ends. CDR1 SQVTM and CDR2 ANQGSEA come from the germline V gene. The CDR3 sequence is CSVVETGHYYEQYF. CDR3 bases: TGCAGCGTGGTGGAAACGGGACATTACTACGAGCAGTACTTC.

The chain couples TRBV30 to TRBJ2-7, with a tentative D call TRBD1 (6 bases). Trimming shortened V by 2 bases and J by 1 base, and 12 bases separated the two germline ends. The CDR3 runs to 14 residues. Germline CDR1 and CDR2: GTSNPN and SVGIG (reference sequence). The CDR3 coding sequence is TGTGCCTGGAGTCGCGGACAGTTTTCCTACGAGCAGTACTTC. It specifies CAWSRGQFSYEQYF.

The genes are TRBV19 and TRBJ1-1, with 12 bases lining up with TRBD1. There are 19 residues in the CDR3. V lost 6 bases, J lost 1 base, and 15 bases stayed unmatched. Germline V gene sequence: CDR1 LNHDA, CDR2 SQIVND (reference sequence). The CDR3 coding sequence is TGTGCCAGTAGGCCCGCGGACCGGGACAGGGGGCGAAGGAACACTGAAGCTTTCTTT. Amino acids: CASRPADRDRGRRNTEAFF. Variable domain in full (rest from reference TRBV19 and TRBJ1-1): DGGITQSPKYLFRKEGQNVTLSCEQNLNHDAMYWYRQDPGQGLRLIYYSQIVNDFQKGDIAEGYSVSREKKESFPLTVTSAQKNPTAFYLCASRPADRDRGRRNTEAFFGQGTRLTVV.

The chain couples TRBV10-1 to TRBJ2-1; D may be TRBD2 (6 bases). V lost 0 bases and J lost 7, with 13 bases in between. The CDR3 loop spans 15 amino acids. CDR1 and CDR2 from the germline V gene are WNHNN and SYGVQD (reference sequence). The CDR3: CASSESPGADNEQFF. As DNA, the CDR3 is TGCGCCAGCAGTGAGTCACCGGGAGCGGATAATGAGCAGTTCTTC.

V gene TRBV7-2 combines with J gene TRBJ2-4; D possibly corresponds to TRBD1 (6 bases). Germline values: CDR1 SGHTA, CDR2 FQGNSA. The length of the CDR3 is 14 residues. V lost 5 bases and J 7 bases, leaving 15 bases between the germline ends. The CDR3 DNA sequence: TGTGCCAGCAGCGCCAACGCCGGACAGAACATTCAGTACTTC. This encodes CASSANAGQNIQYF.

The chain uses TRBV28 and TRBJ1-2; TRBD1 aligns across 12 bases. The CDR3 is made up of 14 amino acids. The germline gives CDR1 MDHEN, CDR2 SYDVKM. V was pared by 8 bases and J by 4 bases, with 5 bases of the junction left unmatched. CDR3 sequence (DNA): TGTGCCAGCGGGGGACAGGGGGCTGGCTATGGCTACACCTTC. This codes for CASGGQGAGYGYTF.

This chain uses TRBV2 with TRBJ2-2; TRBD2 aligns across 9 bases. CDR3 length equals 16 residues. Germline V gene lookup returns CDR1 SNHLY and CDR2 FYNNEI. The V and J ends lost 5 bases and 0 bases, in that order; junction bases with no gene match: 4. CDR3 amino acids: CASSKTSGANTGELFF. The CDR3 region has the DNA TGTGCCAGCAGTAAGACTAGCGGCGCGAACACCGGGGAGCTGTTTTTT.

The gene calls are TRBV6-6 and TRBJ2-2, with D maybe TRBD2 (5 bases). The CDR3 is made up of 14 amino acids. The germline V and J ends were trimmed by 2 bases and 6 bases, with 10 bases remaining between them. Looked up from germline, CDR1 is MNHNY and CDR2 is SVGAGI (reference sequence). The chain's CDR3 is CASSYHGISGELFF. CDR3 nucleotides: TGTGCCAGCAGTTACCACGGGATCTCCGGGGAGCTGTTTTTT.

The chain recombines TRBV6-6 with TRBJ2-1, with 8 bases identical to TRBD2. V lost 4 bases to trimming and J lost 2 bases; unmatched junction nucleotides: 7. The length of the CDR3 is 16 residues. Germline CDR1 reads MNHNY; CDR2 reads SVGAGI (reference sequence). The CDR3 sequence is CASSFPRGGPYNEQFF. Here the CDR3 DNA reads TGTGCCAGCAGTTTTCCACGGGGGGGACCCTACAATGAGCAGTTCTTC.

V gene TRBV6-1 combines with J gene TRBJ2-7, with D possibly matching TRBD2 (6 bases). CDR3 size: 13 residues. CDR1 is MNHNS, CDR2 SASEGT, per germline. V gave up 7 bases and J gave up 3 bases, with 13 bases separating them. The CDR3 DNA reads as TGTGCCAGCATGGCGGGGAGTTACTACGAGCAGTACTTC. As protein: CASMAGSYYEQYF.

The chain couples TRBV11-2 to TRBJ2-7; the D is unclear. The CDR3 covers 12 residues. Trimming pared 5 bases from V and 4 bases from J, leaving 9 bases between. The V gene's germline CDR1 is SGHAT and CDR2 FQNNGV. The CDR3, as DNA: TGTGCCAGCAGCCCGACAAGTTACGAGCAGTACTTC. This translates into CASSPTSYEQYF.

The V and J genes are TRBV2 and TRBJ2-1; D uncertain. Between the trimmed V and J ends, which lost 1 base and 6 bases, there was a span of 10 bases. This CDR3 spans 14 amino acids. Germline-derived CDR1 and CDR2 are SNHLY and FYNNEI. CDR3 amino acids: CASSEEVGSNEQFF. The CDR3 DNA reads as TGTGCCAGCAGTGAAGAGGTGGGCTCCAATGAGCAGTTCTTC.

CDR3 DNA sequence: TGCAGCGCATGGACTAGCAAGCTGGAGCAGTTCTTC. Translated: CSAWTSKLEQFF. The genes are TRBV29-1 and TRBJ2-1, with 8 positions matching TRBD2. V dropped 7 bases and J dropped 10; count of bases not matched to a gene: 9. The CDR3 covers 12 residues. Germline values: CDR1 SQVTM, CDR2 ANQGSEA.

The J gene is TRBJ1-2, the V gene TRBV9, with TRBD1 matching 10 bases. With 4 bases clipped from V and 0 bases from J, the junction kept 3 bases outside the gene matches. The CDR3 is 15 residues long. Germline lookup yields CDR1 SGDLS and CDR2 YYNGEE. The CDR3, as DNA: TGTGCCAGCAGCCGCGGACAGGGGGCTAACTATGGCTACACCTTC. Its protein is CASSRGQGANYGYTF.

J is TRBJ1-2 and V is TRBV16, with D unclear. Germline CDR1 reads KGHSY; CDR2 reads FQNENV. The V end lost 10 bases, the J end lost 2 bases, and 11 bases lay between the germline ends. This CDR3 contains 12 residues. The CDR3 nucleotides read TGTGCCACCAGAGCTGAGAACTATGGCTACACCTTC. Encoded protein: CATRAENYGYTF.

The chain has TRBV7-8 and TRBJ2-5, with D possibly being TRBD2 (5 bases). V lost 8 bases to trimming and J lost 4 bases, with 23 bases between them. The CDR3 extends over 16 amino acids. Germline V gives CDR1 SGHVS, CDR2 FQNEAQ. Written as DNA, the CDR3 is TGTGCCAGCGCCCTAGGTACTAGGGCCTGGGGAGAGACCCAGTACTTC. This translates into CASALGTRAWGETQYF.

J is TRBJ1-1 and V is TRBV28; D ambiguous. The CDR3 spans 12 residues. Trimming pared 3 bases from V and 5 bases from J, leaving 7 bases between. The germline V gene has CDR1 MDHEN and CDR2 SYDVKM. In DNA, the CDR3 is TGTGCCAGCAGTTTCCAGTTAACTGAAGCTTTCTTT. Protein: CASSFQLTEAFF. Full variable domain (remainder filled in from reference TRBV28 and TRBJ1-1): DVKVTQSSRYLVKRTGEKVFLECVQDMDHENMFWYRQDPGLGLRLIYFSYDVKMKEKGDIPEGYSVSREKKERFSLILESASTNQTSMYLCASSFQLTEAFFGQGTRLTVV.

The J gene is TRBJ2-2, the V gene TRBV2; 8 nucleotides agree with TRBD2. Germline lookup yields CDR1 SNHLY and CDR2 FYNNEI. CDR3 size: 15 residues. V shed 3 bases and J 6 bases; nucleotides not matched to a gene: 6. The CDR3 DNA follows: TGTGCCAGCAGTGATTCCAGCGGGAGCGCCGGGGAGCTGTTTTTT. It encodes CASSDSSGSAGELFF.

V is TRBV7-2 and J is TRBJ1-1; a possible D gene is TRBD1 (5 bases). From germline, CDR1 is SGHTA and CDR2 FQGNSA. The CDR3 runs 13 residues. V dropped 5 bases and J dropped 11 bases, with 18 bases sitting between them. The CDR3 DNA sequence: TGTGCCAGCAGCGTAGAAGGGACTTTCCAGGCTTTCTTT. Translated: CASSVEGTFQAFF.